This entry is about one T cell receptor (beta chain). Its antigen target is currently unknown. Per-base quality was not reported, and no clone a single base away is much larger than it. The data derive from a study of CD8 T cells in Susac syndrome (dated by TCRdb to between 2017 and 2020). About the investigation overall: Repertoire sequencing was used to test whether CD8+ T cell activation and differentiation in Susac syndrome was antigen driven. The study compared CD8+ T cell repertoire clonality among 12 healthy donors, roughly 14 Susac syndrome patients and roughly 16 multiple sclerosis patients.

Overall study outcomes, separate from this receptor: The number of individuals in the TCR sequencing and HLA analysis was recognized as being relatively small.

Peripheral blood CD8+ and CD4+ T cells from healthy donors, Susac syndrome patients and multiple sclerosis patients were profiled by high-throughput TCR beta sequencing. The multiple sclerosis controls were treatment-naive patients who had stable or active relapsing-remitting disease and met the revised McDonald criteria. Bulk CD8+ and CD4+ T cells were purified magnetically by negative isolation, whereas CD8+ TEMRA cells were enriched by FACS. Blood was drawn into EDTA tubes, processed within 24 hours, and PBMCs were isolated by density gradient centrifugation. PBMCs intended for TCR sequencing were frozen in liquid nitrogen and were later thawed in a 37 degrees C water bath. Purity of sorted or isolated CD4+, CD8+ and CD8+ TEMRA cells was at least 90%. RNA was extracted using the RNeasy kit, and about 0.45 to 1 ug of the RNA was reverse transcribed with random hexamers. The immunoSEQ multiplex PCR assay, which covers 54 Vbeta and 13 Jbeta segments, was used to amplify TCR beta CDR3 regions. Bias from PCR amplification was corrected by using a synthetic template baseline for primer optimization and for computational correction. Concerning the study's data processing: Reads were annotated to V, D and J genes according to IMGT and were analyzed with immunoSEQ Analyzer, with only productive sequences retained. To calculate clonality, Shannon entropy was normalized by log2 of the number of productive unique sequences and then subtracted from one. Public and private clones were assessed among the 100 most prevalent clones of each patient and control. Clones were defined as Susac-specific when absent from the healthy and MS cohorts, from over a thousand published viral clones and from other ImmuneACCESS disease sequences. Starting from the raw public reads, TCRdb applied fastp trimming at Q25, assembled clones with MiXCR and retained in-frame beta chains. When rows share a CDR3 protein, they turn into one entry using the most common DNA and genes. It is TCRdb's table, rather than the study itself, that gives the V and J calls and clone size. The sample table holds about 300,000 distinct CDR3 sequences, of which about 88% were seen once. Around 0.2% of the sample comes from the top ten.

The TCR was taken from a human donor with multiple sclerosis. Input material: CD8+ T cells from PBMCs.

The CDR3 is CSARGLAGNNEQFF. The bases read TGCAGTGCCCGGGGACTAGCGGGAAACAATGAGCAGTTCTTC. The sequence links TRBV20-1 to TRBJ2-1, with 13 junctional bases fitting TRBD2. V loses 6 bases at its end and J loses 5 bases; junction bases beyond the gene matches: 4. The CDR1 and CDR2 encoded by the germline V gene (reference sequence) are DFQATT and SNEGSKA. The CDR3 goes from the cysteine to the phenylalanine over 14 residues. The entry retains the CDR3 DNA only, 42 bases that are in frame from base 1.